These 20 T cell receptor beta chains were sequenced from one sample in a study of Ad26.COV2.S vaccination and SARS-CoV-2 variants. Treatment: roughly 18 received Ad26.COV2.S at low or high dose, single or two shots; about 5 received placebo; per-sample allocation not given. The study sampled participants on day 63 after the first vaccine or placebo injection. The data were produced by immunoSEQ multiplex PCR, yet TCRdb's version contains in-frame clones alone and is incomplete. This table has about 680,000 clones, around 90% appearing once. The sample in question was peripheral blood, obtained in a trial of Ad26.COV2.S vaccine versus placebo. These receptor sequences come from a person between 18 and 65 years old who received the Ad26.COV2.S COVID-19 vaccine or a placebo.

This clone was recorded only once. J is TRBJ2-5 and V is TRBV9; TRBD2 matches at 8 bases. Germline values: CDR1 SGDLS, CDR2 YYNGEE. The CDR3 covers 16 residues. V lost 0 bases and J lost 5; bases outside the gene matches: 9. The CDR3 sequence: CASSVEGSGVGETQYF. For the CDR3, the DNA is TGTGCCAGCAGCGTAGAGGGTAGCGGGGTAGGGGAGACCCAGTACTTC.

This clone was seen more than once but under ten times. This sample also contains other DNA sequences that code for the same CDR3. The CDR3, as DNA: TGTGCCAGCAGTTACTCGAACACCGGGGAGCTGTTTTTT. Translated, it gives CASSYSNTGELFF. The chain couples TRBV6-5 to TRBJ2-2; D call uncertain. The germline CDR1 and CDR2 sequences are MNHEY and SVGAGI. The germline V and J ends were trimmed by 0 bases and 1 base, with 0 bases remaining between them. The CDR3 is 13 amino acids.

The V call is TRBV7-2, the J call TRBJ2-7, with D perhaps TRBD2 (6 bases). The germline CDR1 and CDR2 sequences are SGHTA and FQGNSA. V dropped 0 bases and J dropped 3 bases, with 6 bases sitting between them. The CDR3 extends over 13 amino acids. The CDR3 coding sequence is TGTGCCAGCAGCTTAGCCGGGAGCTACGAGCAGTACTTC. Encoded protein: CASSLAGSYEQYF.

The chain carries TRBV11-2 and TRBJ2-5; TRBD1 agrees at 10 bases. Trimming removed 5 bases from V and 4 bases from J; junction bases left unmatched: 7. This CDR3 is built from 15 residues. The V gene's germline CDR1 is SGHAT and CDR2 FQNNGV. The CDR3 reads CASSITGTGVETQYF. The CDR3 DNA reads as TGTGCCAGCAGCATCACCGGGACAGGGGTAGAGACCCAGTACTTC. The complete variable domain, with remaining parts taken from reference TRBV11-2 and TRBJ2-5, reads EAGVAQSPRYKIIEKRQSVAFWCNPISGHATLYWYQQILGQGPKLLIQFQNNGVVDDSQLPKDRFSAERLKGVDSTLKIQPAKLEDSAVYLCASSITGTGVETQYFGPGTRLLVL.

The V and J genes are TRBV18 and TRBJ1-2, with D possibly TRBD1 on 5 matching bases. Germline loops: CDR1 KGHSH, CDR2 LQKENI. Trimming removed 2 bases at V and 6 bases at J, with 25 bases between. The CDR3 loop spans 18 amino acids. CDR3 loop: CASSPSGGFDRGGNGYTF. CDR3 nucleotides: TGTGCCAGCTCACCATCCGGGGGGTTTGACCGTGGGGGTAATGGCTACACCTTC.

The V gene is TRBV18, the J gene TRBJ2-2; no firm D call. V shed 2 bases and J shed 0 bases, with 10 bases lying between them. Germline V lookup: CDR1 KGHSH, CDR2 LQKENI. The CDR3 has 16 amino acids. CDR3: CASSPRPSSNTGELFF. The CDR3, as DNA: TGTGCCAGCTCACCAAGGCCGTCCTCGAACACCGGGGAGCTGTTTTTT.

CDR3 in DNA: TGTGCCAGCAGCTCTTCGGGACTAGCGGGAGGCACAGATACGCAGTATTTT. Amino acid sequence: CASSSSGLAGGTDTQYF. V is TRBV7-9 and J is TRBJ2-3, with 14 nucleotides matching TRBD2. Germline V gives CDR1 SEHNR, CDR2 FQNEAQ (reference sequence). The CDR3 consists of 17 residues. V lost 4 bases to trimming and J lost 1 base; unmatched junction nucleotides: 4. The full variable domain, completed using reference TRBV7-9 and TRBJ2-3, is DTGVSQNPRHKITKRGQNVTFRCDPISEHNRLYWYRQTLGQGPEFLTYFQNEAQLEKSRLLSDRFSAERPKGSFSTLEIQRTEQGDSAMYLCASSSSGLAGGTDTQYFGPGTRLTVL.

J is TRBJ1-1 and V is TRBV10-3, with D tentatively TRBD1 (6 bases). The CDR3 covers 14 residues. V lost 4 bases and J 5 bases, leaving 14 bases between the germline ends. Germline loops: CDR1 ENHRY, CDR2 SYGVKD. The CDR3 protein is CAISAGDGRTEAFF. CDR3 in DNA: TGTGCCATCAGTGCAGGGGACGGGCGAACTGAAGCTTTCTTT.

This rearrangement joins TRBV2 to TRBJ2-4; maybe TRBD2 (6 bases). Trimming pared 7 bases from V and 14 bases from J, leaving 15 bases between. Germline V gives CDR1 SNHLY, CDR2 FYNNEI. The CDR3 is made up of 11 amino acids. The CDR3 DNA follows: TGTGCCAGCACCCTGGGGGGATTGGAGTACTTC. Its translation is CASTLGGLEYF.

The rearrangement joins TRBV30 to TRBJ2-3; 13 bases agree with TRBD2. J was trimmed by 6 bases and V by 6 bases; bases with no gene match: 9. Germline V gives CDR1 GTSNPN, CDR2 SVGIG (reference sequence). CDR3 length equals 15 residues. The CDR3 is CACLGLAGASDTQYF. The DNA for the CDR3 is TGTGCCTGTCTAGGACTAGCGGGAGCTTCGGATACGCAGTATTTT. Full variable domain (rest looked up from reference TRBV30 and TRBJ2-3): SQTIHQWPATLVQPVGSPLSLECTVEGTSNPNLYWYRQAAGRGLQLLFYSVGIGQISSEVPQNLSASRPQDRQFILSSKKLLLSDSGFYLCACLGLAGASDTQYFGPGTRLTVL.

The V gene is TRBV6-5, the J gene TRBJ1-1; D is undetermined. CDR3 size: 15 residues. V was trimmed by 0 bases and J by 3 bases, leaving 11 bases between them. Germline assignment: CDR1 MNHEY and CDR2 SVGAGI. This chain's CDR3 is CASSYSGIAHTEAFF. The CDR3 DNA reads as TGTGCCAGCAGTTACTCGGGGATCGCGCACACTGAAGCTTTCTTT.

The J gene is TRBJ2-1, the V gene TRBV2; D tentatively fits TRBD1 or TRBD2 (5 bases each). Between the trimmed V and J ends, which lost 2 bases and 9 bases, there was a span of 8 bases. Germline V CDR1 and CDR2: SNHLY, FYNNEI. This CDR3 is built from 12 residues. CDR3 bases: TGTGCCAGCAGTGAAACGGGGACTGAGCAGTTCTTC. The encoded protein is CASSETGTEQFF.

Note on this clone: Within the sample, other DNA sequences also encode this same CDR3. The CDR3 here is CASSFGGSPLHF. The CDR3, as DNA: TGTGCCAGCAGTTTCGGCGGTTCACCCCTCCACTTT. This chain links TRBV12-3 or TRBV12-4 with TRBJ1-6; D ambiguous. The germline V and J ends were trimmed by 3 bases and 9 bases, with 6 bases remaining between them. The CDR3 spans 12 residues.

Only a few counts were recorded for this clone. The rearrangement uses TRBV2 and TRBJ1-5; D possibly corresponds to TRBD1 (5 bases). Germline CDR1 reads SNHLY; CDR2 reads FYNNEI. Trimming removed 2 bases from V and 7 bases from J, with 12 bases in between. The CDR3 is 14 amino acids. The chain's CDR3 is CASSEQSGDQPQHF. The CDR3 DNA reads TGTGCCAGCAGTGAACAGTCGGGGGACCAGCCCCAGCATTTT.

The chain has TRBV19 and TRBJ1-1; no clear D. V lost 5 bases and J 0 bases, leaving 7 bases between the germline ends. Looked up from germline, CDR1 is LNHDA and CDR2 is SQIVND (reference sequence). The CDR3 consists of 13 residues. The CDR3 DNA reads as TGTGCCAGTAGTGTCAGTTTGAACACTGAAGCTTTCTTT. This encodes CASSVSLNTEAFF.

V and J are TRBV19 and TRBJ1-2; D gene uncertain. V lost 5 bases to trimming and J lost 8 bases, with 15 bases between them. The CDR3 is 13 amino acids. Per germline, CDR1 LNHDA and CDR2 SQIVND (reference sequence). The CDR3 bases are TGTGCCAGTAGTCCCCCGGGTGGGCGCGGCTACACCTTC. It translates to CASSPPGGRGYTF. Combining the CDR3 with reference TRBV19 and TRBJ1-2 gives the whole variable domain DGGITQSPKYLFRKEGQNVTLSCEQNLNHDAMYWYRQDPGQGLRLIYYSQIVNDFQKGDIAEGYSVSREKKESFPLTVTSAQKNPTAFYLCASSPPGGRGYTFGSGTRLTVV.

There are a few counts of this clone. The gene calls are TRBV6-5 and TRBJ2-1; D might be TRBD1 (6 bases). The CDR3 consists of 13 residues. V dropped 7 bases and J dropped 6 bases, with 13 bases sitting between them. Germline V lookup: CDR1 MNHEY, CDR2 SVGAGI. CDR3 nucleotides: TGTGCCAGCATCCCCAGGGGCGGCAATGAGCAGTTCTTC. Protein: CASIPRGGNEQFF.

The chain has TRBV7-2 and TRBJ2-5, with TRBD2 identical over 7 bases. The germline gives CDR1 SGHTA, CDR2 FQGNSA. The CDR3 length is 16 residues. The V segment lost 5 bases and the J segment 1 base; nucleotides outside the gene matches: 10. Here the CDR3 reads CASSLGGGISQETQYF. Written as DNA, the CDR3 is TGTGCCAGCAGCCTGGGGGGAGGGATCAGCCAAGAGACCCAGTACTTC.

This clone has a single count. This chain uses TRBV24-1 with TRBJ1-5; D call uncertain. The CDR3 runs 14 residues. Between the trimmed V and J ends, which lost 4 bases and 3 bases, there was a span of 9 bases. In germline, CDR1 is KGHDR, CDR2 SFDVKD. The CDR3 DNA is TGTGCCACCAGTGACCAAAGGCTCAATCAGCCCCAGCATTTT. This translates into CATSDQRLNQPQHF.

The chain couples TRBV27 to TRBJ2-2, with D possibly matching TRBD1 (6 bases). Per the germline V gene, CDR1 is MNHEY and CDR2 is SMNVEV (reference sequence). The length of the CDR3 is 16 residues. The V and J ends lost 4 bases and 5 bases respectively, with 17 bases between them. The CDR3 sequence: CASSSRTDQRTGELFF. The CDR3 coding sequence is TGTGCCAGCAGTTCTAGGACAGACCAGAGAACCGGGGAGCTGTTTTTT.